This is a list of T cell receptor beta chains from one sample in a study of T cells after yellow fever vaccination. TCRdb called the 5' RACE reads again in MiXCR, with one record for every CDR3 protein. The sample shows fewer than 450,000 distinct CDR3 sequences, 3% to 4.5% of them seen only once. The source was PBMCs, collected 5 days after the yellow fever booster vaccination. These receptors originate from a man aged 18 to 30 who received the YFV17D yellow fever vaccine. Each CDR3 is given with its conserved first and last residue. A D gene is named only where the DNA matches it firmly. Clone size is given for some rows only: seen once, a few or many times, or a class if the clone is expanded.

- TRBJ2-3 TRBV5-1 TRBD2 TGCGCCAGCAGCTTGGGGACTAGCGTAACAGATACGCAGTATTTT CASSLGTSVTDTQYF
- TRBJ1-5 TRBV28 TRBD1 TGTGCCAGCAGTTCCTCGACAGGGGGAGGGAATCAGCCCCAGCATTTT CASSSSTGGGNQPQHF
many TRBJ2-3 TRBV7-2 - TGTGCCAGCAGCTTAGTCGGTATCGGGGGCCCCCAAGATACGCAGTATTTT CASSLVGIGGPQDTQYF
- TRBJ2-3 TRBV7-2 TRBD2 TGTGCCAGCAGCCCCGGACTAGCGGGGGCCCCTGGAGGTGATACGCAGTATTTT CASSPGLAGAPGGDTQYF
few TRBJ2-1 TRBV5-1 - TGCGCCAGCAGCTTGGCCCTAGCAGGGGCCAATGAGCAGTTCTTC CASSLALAGANEQFF
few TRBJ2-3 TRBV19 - TGTGCCAGTAGTATCCGAGGAACGGCAGATACGCAGTATTTT CASSIRGTADTQYF
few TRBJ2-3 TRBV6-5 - TGTGCCAGCAGTTCCGCTAGCGCCGGGGGCACAGATACGCAGTATTTT CASSSASAGGTDTQYF
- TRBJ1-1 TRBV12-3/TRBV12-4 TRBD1 TGTGCCAGCAGTCCCGACAGGGGGCCGATGAACACTGAAGCTTTCTTT CASSPDRGPMNTEAFF
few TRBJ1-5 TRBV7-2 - TGTGCCAGCAGCTCGAGGAGGGCCAATCAGCCCCAGCATTTT CASSSRRANQPQHF
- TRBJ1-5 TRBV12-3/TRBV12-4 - TGTGCCAGCAGTTTAGTAAGGGGTCAGCCCCAGCATTTT CASSLVRGQPQHF
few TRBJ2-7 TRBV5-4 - TGTGCCAGCAGCCGCGAAACTGGGTCCTACGAGCAGTACTTC CASSRETGSYEQYF
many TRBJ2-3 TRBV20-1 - TGCAGTGCCCCCCAAGGTTTGCGGGGAATCACAGATACGCAGTATTTT CSAPQGLRGITDTQYF
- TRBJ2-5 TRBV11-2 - TGTGCCAGCAGCCGTCCGGCCCCCCCACGGACCCAGTACTTC CASSRPAPPRTQYF
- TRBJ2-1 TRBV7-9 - TGTGCCAGCAGCGCAAGGGGGTCGGGGGACAGATACAATGAGCAGTTCTTC CASSARGSGDRYNEQFF
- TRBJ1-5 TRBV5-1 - TGCGCCTGCAGCTTGTCGGACCCTAGCAATCAGCCCCAGCATTTT CACSLSDPSNQPQHF
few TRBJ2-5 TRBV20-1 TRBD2 TGCAGTGCTAGAGATGCGGGAGGGGAGACCCAGTACTTC CSARDAGGETQYF
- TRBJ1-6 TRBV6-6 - TGTGCCAGCAGTTACCAACCCCGGATGACGCCCCTCCACTTT CASSYQPRMTPLHF
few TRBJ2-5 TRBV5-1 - TGCGCCACCTCTCCGGGTGAGGTTCAAGAGACCCAGTACTTC CATSPGEVQETQYF
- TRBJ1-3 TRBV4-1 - TGCGCCAGCAGCCAAGATCGCAGATCTGGAAACACCATATATTTT CASSQDRRSGNTIYF
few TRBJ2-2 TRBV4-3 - TGCGCCAGCAGCCAAGAGTGGGGCACCGGGGAGCTGTTTTTT CASSQEWGTGELFF
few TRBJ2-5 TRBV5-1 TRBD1 TGCGCCAGCAGCTACGACAGGGTAATCGGGGAGACCCAGTACTTC CASSYDRVIGETQYF
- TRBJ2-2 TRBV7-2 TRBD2 TGTGCCAGCAGCCAAGGGACTAGCGGGGGTTGGGGGGAGCTGTTTTTT CASSQGTSGGWGELFF